One sample yielded the 32 T cell receptor beta chains listed below, sequenced in a study of blood T cell repertoires in COVID-19. The assay was immunoSEQ multiplex PCR, and TCRdb's table has in-frame clones only and misses some. This sample has about 310,000 clones, with roughly 84% found just once. Sequencing was performed on peripheral blood. The receptor source for this set is a man over 45 with active or convalescent COVID-19.

This clone was counted only a few times. The sample contains more than one DNA sequence encoding this CDR3. V is TRBV4-2 and J is TRBJ1-2, with TRBD1 identical over 7 bases. Losses at the gene ends were 0 bases for V and 6 bases for J; bases not matched to a gene: 7. The CDR3 has 15 residues. The V gene's germline CDR1 is LGHNA and CDR2 YNFKEQ. CDR3 residues: CASSQEGQGVDGYTF. Written as DNA, the CDR3 is TGTGCCAGCAGCCAAGAGGGGCAGGGGGTTGATGGCTACACCTTC.

This clone has just a few counts. The chain carries TRBV29-1 and TRBJ2-2; D is possibly TRBD2 (7 bases). Germline CDR1 is SQVTM and CDR2 is ANQGSEA. There are 12 residues in the CDR3. With 6 bases removed from V and 5 bases from J, the gap between germline ends came to 10 bases. DNA of the CDR3: TGCAGCGTCGCGGGGGCAACCGGGGAGCTGTTTTTT. This translates into CSVAGATGELFF.

This sequence joins TRBV9 and TRBJ1-1; D remains unclear. V was shortened by 2 bases and J by 3 bases, with 8 bases between the two germline ends. Germline V gene data show CDR1 as SGDLS and CDR2 as YYNGEE. The CDR3 has 13 residues. The CDR3 sequence: CASSVRGDTEAFF. The CDR3 DNA reads as TGTGCCAGCAGCGTTCGCGGAGACACTGAAGCTTTCTTT.

The rearrangement links TRBV6-5 to TRBJ2-7; 8 bases match TRBD2. Germline trimming cut 8 bases from V and 0 bases from J; bases unmatched to any gene: 3. CDR1 and CDR2 (germline): MNHEY, SVGAGI. CDR3 length: 13 amino acids. CDR3 bases: TGTGCCAGCCGGGAGGGAAGCTCCTACGAGCAGTACTTC. This gives the protein CASREGSSYEQYF.

J is TRBJ2-1 and V is TRBV7-3; 8 nucleotides match TRBD2. Germline assignment: CDR1 SGHTA and CDR2 FQGTGA. Losses at the gene ends were 4 bases for V and 5 bases for J; bases not matched to a gene: 7. The CDR3 runs 15 residues. CDR3 in amino acids: CASSSTGTSNNEQFF. For the CDR3, the DNA is TGTGCCAGCAGCTCCACCGGGACTAGTAACAATGAGCAGTTCTTC.

The J gene is TRBJ1-1, the V gene TRBV5-4; no clear D gene. V lost 0 bases and J lost 6, with 9 bases in between. This CDR3 is 13 amino acids long. Germline CDR1 reads SGHNT; CDR2 reads YYREEE (reference sequence). This CDR3 is CASSLAGSAEAFF. The CDR3 region has the DNA TGTGCCAGCAGCTTGGCCGGTAGCGCTGAAGCTTTCTTT.

The chain combines TRBV15 with TRBJ1-6, with 7 positions matching TRBD1. This CDR3 has 17 amino acids. Per the germline V gene, CDR1 is LNHNV and CDR2 is YYDKDF (reference sequence). V lost 1 base to trimming and J lost 3 bases; unmatched junction nucleotides: 6. CDR3 nucleotides: TGTGCCACCAGCAGAGGGGCTCGGGACAGCTATAATTCACCCCTCCACTTT. It specifies CATSRGARDSYNSPLHF. The full variable domain, in which reference TRBV15 and TRBJ1-6 provide the parts outside the CDR3, is DAMVIQNPRYQVTQFGKPVTLSCSQTLNHNVMYWYQQKSSQAPKLLFHYYDKDFNNEADTPDNFQSRRPNTSFCFLDIRSPGLGDTAMYLCATSRGARDSYNSPLHFGNGTRLTVT.

This clone was picked up one time. This rearrangement joins TRBV5-1 to TRBJ2-3; 11 nucleotides agree with TRBD2. The junction had 7 bases not matched to a gene; V was cut back by 1 base and J by 6 bases. The CDR3 runs to 16 residues. From germline, CDR1 is SGHRS and CDR2 YFSETQ. CDR3 nucleotides: TGCGCCAGCAGCTTGACTAGCGGGAGACCTCCTGATACGCAGTATTTT. As protein: CASSLTSGRPPDTQYF.

V gene TRBV19 combines with J gene TRBJ2-7, with 11 bases fitting TRBD2. This CDR3 spans 15 amino acids. The germline gives CDR1 LNHDA, CDR2 SQIVND (reference sequence). The junction had 8 bases not matched to a gene; V was cut back by 5 bases and J by 5 bases. CDR3 region: CASSVIAGGPHEQYF. The DNA of the CDR3 is TGTGCCAGTAGTGTTATAGCGGGGGGGCCCCACGAGCAGTACTTC.

V gene TRBV4-3 combines with J gene TRBJ1-1; D remains ambiguous. The V and J ends lost 2 bases and 1 base respectively, with 11 bases between them. The CDR3 length is 15 residues. Germline CDR1 reads LGHNA; CDR2 reads YSLEER. Written as DNA, the CDR3 is TGCGCCAGCAGCCAACAGGCCAGCAGGAACACTGAAGCTTTCTTT. Its translation is CASSQQASRNTEAFF.

This chain links TRBV10-1 with TRBJ1-1, with D maybe TRBD1 (6 bases). V lost 0 bases, J lost 2 bases, and 7 bases lay in between. Germline CDR1 reads WNHNN; CDR2 reads SYGVQD (reference sequence). The CDR3 length is 14 residues. The CDR3 reads CASSESGGNTEAFF. The CDR3 nucleotides are TGCGCCAGCAGTGAGTCAGGGGGAAACACTGAAGCTTTCTTT.

The V gene is TRBV2, the J gene TRBJ2-1; no reliable D call. From germline, CDR1 is SNHLY and CDR2 FYNNEI. The CDR3 is 15 amino acids. Trimming stripped 2 bases from V and 4 bases from J, with 12 bases between. The CDR3 DNA follows: TGTGCCAGCAGTGAACAGTCTCCTGTTTACAATGAGCAGTTCTTC. Translating it yields CASSEQSPVYNEQFF.

As to this clone: Compared with germline, one end of the junction differs, possibly owing to a read error. Other DNA sequences in this specimen translate into the identical CDR3. V is TRBV18 and J is TRBJ2-7, with D perhaps matching TRBD1 (6 bases). The CDR3 runs 13 residues. The germline CDR1 and CDR2 sequences are KGHSH and LQKENI. This chain's CDR3 is CASSPYRAYEQYF. In DNA form, the CDR3 reads TGTGCCAGCTCACCGTACAGGGCCTATGAGCAGTACTTC.

The rearrangement joins TRBV5-1 to TRBJ2-7; the D is unclear. This CDR3 comprises 15 residues. Trimming cost V 4 bases and J 2 bases, with 16 bases left between them. CDR1 and CDR2 (germline): SGHRS, YFSETQ. Here the CDR3 reads CASSQKPGGPYEQYF. The DNA for the CDR3 is TGCGCCAGCAGCCAAAAACCGGGTGGCCCCTACGAGCAGTACTTC.

DNA of the CDR3: TGTGCCACCAGTGGGGGACAGCAGAACACTGAAGCTTTCTTT. Translation: CATSGGQQNTEAFF. The chain has TRBV24-1 and TRBJ1-1; 7 bases line up with TRBD1. The CDR3 consists of 14 residues. V gave up 5 bases and J gave up 1 base; unmatched junction bases: 3. Germline-derived CDR1 and CDR2 are KGHDR and SFDVKD.

This CDR3 reads CASSRRSPGQGIPFF. CDR3 sequence (DNA): TGTGCCAGCAGTCGCCGTAGTCCGGGACAGGGTATACCTTTCTTT. The V and J genes are TRBV6-2 or TRBV6-3 and TRBJ1-1; 9 bases map to TRBD1. V trimming: 5 bases; J trimming: 12 bases; junction bases outside the gene matches: 16. CDR1 and CDR2 from the germline V gene are MNHEY and SVGEGT. CDR3 size: 15 residues.

This clone has a handful of counts. The rearrangement links TRBV30 to TRBJ2-7; TRBD2 agrees at 11 bases. This CDR3 is 14 amino acids long. With 5 bases clipped from V and 2 bases from J, the junction kept 5 bases outside the gene matches. Germline V gene sequence: CDR1 GTSNPN, CDR2 SVGIG (reference sequence). This CDR3 is CAWALAGGTYEQYF. In DNA, the CDR3 is TGTGCCTGGGCCCTAGCGGGAGGAACCTACGAGCAGTACTTC.

The chain employs TRBV6-6 and TRBJ2-5; D uncertain. Germline loops: CDR1 MNHNY, CDR2 SVGAGI (reference sequence). Between the trimmed V and J ends, which lost 5 bases and 7 bases, there was a span of 11 bases. The CDR3 runs 12 residues. Here the CDR3 DNA reads TGTGCCAGCAGTCCCGAACTCGGGACCCAGTACTTC. It encodes CASSPELGTQYF.

The V gene is TRBV2, the J gene TRBJ2-3, with a possible D match to TRBD2 (6 bases). Germline V lookup: CDR1 SNHLY, CDR2 FYNNEI. V was trimmed by 7 bases and J by 6 bases, leaving 14 bases between them. This CDR3 comprises 13 residues. The DNA for the CDR3 is TGTGCCAGCAAGCCGGGGGTGACCGATACGCAGTATTTT. It encodes CASKPGVTDTQYF.

The V and J genes are TRBV29-1 and TRBJ1-1; no reliable D call. With 0 bases removed from V and 0 bases from J, the gap between germline ends came to 8 bases. CDR3 length: 14 residues. The germline V gene has CDR1 SQVTM and CDR2 ANQGSEA. CDR3 sequence: CSVEDQVLNTEAFF. As DNA, the CDR3 is TGCAGCGTTGAAGATCAGGTACTGAACACTGAAGCTTTCTTT.

A few counts support this clone. V usage is TRBV7-9 and J usage is TRBJ1-1; the D is unclear. Trimming cost V 1 base and J 4 bases, with 7 bases left between them. Germline CDR1 reads SEHNR; CDR2 reads FQNEAQ (reference sequence). The CDR3 has 13 residues. The DNA for the CDR3 is TGTGCCAGCAGCTTAGGGCAGGTCACTGAAGCTTTCTTT. Its translation: CASSLGQVTEAFF.

This rearrangement joins TRBV2 to TRBJ2-2; a weak D match, TRBD2 (6 bases). Trimming cost V 3 bases and J 7 bases, with 24 bases left between them. The CDR3 runs to 18 residues. From germline, CDR1 is SNHLY and CDR2 FYNNEI. Written as DNA, the CDR3 is TGTGCCAGCAGTGACGGGATTAGCGGTTATCTTTCGGGCGGGGAGCTGTTTTTT. Its protein product is CASSDGISGYLSGGELFF.

The chain joins TRBV6-5 to TRBJ2-7; weak D call: TRBD2 (6 bases). The V and J ends lost 2 bases and 0 bases respectively, with 8 bases between them. Germline V CDR1 and CDR2: MNHEY, SVGAGI. There are 14 residues in the CDR3. This chain's CDR3 is CASSYRGSSYEQYF. CDR3 DNA: TGTGCCAGCAGTTACCGGGGGAGCTCCTACGAGCAGTACTTC.

This chain connects TRBV7-9 to TRBJ2-7; D is unclear. Between the trimmed V and J ends, which lost 4 bases and 2 bases, there was a span of 12 bases. The CDR3 totals 14 residues. Germline assignment: CDR1 SEHNR and CDR2 FQNEAQ (reference sequence). CDR3 amino acids: CASSSRGNTYEQYF. CDR3 coding DNA: TGTGCCAGCAGCTCCCGCGGCAATACCTACGAGCAGTACTTC.

The rearrangement joins TRBV3-1 (or the pseudogene TRBV3-2) to TRBJ2-1; 7 nucleotides agree with TRBD2. The CDR3 loop spans 15 amino acids. The J segment lost 5 bases and the V segment lost 4 bases, leaving 8 bases of the junction unmatched. Germline CDR1 reads LGHDT; CDR2 reads YNNKEL (reference sequence). The DNA of the CDR3 is TGTGCCAGCAGCCCTCAGCCTAGCGGTAACAATGAGCAGTTCTTC. It yields the protein CASSPQPSGNNEQFF.

This chain connects TRBV12-3 or TRBV12-4 to TRBJ1-5; 7 bases align to TRBD1. Trimming removed 5 bases from V and 9 bases from J; junction bases left unmatched: 7. The CDR3 is 13 residues long. The CDR3 protein is CASSRDRGWPQHF. In DNA, the CDR3 is TGTGCCAGCAGTCGGGACAGAGGATGGCCCCAGCATTTT.

V and J are TRBV5-6 and TRBJ2-7; D call uncertain. The CDR3 is 15 residues long. V shed 2 bases and J shed 2 bases, with 14 bases lying between them. Germline values: CDR1 SGHDT, CDR2 YYEEEE. CDR3 bases: TGTGCCAGCAGCTTTCGCGGCAGCACGACCTACGAGCAGTACTTC. This codes for CASSFRGSTTYEQYF.

V gene TRBV19 combines with J gene TRBJ2-7; 8 nucleotides align to TRBD1. The V and J ends lost 5 bases and 2 bases, in that order; junction bases with no gene match: 14. CDR3 length: 17 residues. Germline CDR1 is LNHDA and CDR2 is SQIVND (reference sequence). The chain's CDR3 is CASSLRTGPIEAYEQYF. CDR3 nucleotide sequence: TGTGCCAGTAGTCTAAGGACAGGGCCGATTGAAGCCTACGAGCAGTACTTC.

V is TRBV9 and J is TRBJ1-3; a possible D gene is TRBD1 (6 bases). Germline CDR1 SGDLS, CDR2 YYNGEE. The CDR3 runs to 15 residues. V lost 4 bases and J 4 bases, leaving 15 bases between the germline ends. DNA for the CDR3: TGTGCCAGCAGCTCGGACAGATTGGCCGGAAACACCATATATTTT. It yields the protein CASSSDRLAGNTIYF.

This rearrangement joins TRBV30 to TRBJ2-7; 7 nucleotides line up with TRBD2. Germline values: CDR1 GTSNPN, CDR2 SVGIG (reference sequence). Germline trimming cut 2 bases from V and 5 bases from J; bases unmatched to any gene: 3. The length of the CDR3 is 12 residues. CDR3 sequence reads: CAWSQGGDEQYF. The CDR3 region has the DNA TGTGCCTGGAGTCAGGGAGGGGACGAGCAGTACTTC.

The rearrangement joins TRBV6-5 to TRBJ1-2; D gene ambiguous. V was shortened by 7 bases and J by 8 bases, with 14 bases between the two germline ends. Germline-derived CDR1 and CDR2 are MNHEY and SVGAGI. This CDR3 contains 12 residues. CDR3 region: CASTGYSGGYTF. The CDR3, as DNA: TGTGCCAGCACCGGCTACTCGGGGGGCTACACCTTC.

This clone came up a few times. CDR3 bases: TGTGCCAGCAGCCAAGAAAAGCGGGTAGGCAATGAGCAGTTCTTC. Protein sequence: CASSQEKRVGNEQFF. The chain has TRBV3-1 (or the pseudogene TRBV3-2) and TRBJ2-1, with TRBD2 as a possible D gene (6 bases). Germline CDR1 and CDR2: LGHDT and YNNKEL (reference sequence). The CDR3 is 15 residues long. V was clipped by 0 bases and J by 6 bases, with 12 bases between them.